A single sample is the source of the 27 T cell receptor beta chains below, sequenced in a study of yellow fever vaccine responses in identical twins. Each CDR3 protein gets one entry after TCRdb re-called the RT-PCR reads with MiXCR. Of around 20,000 distinct CDR3 sequences listed, nearly 70% are singletons. This specimen consisted of T cells from blood (PBMCs), unsorted or a sorted subset (not recorded which), obtained before or after yellow fever vaccination (not recorded which). The origin of the receptors is a woman between 18 and 30 years old who received the yellow fever vaccine.

This chain uses TRBV12-3 or TRBV12-4 with TRBJ1-2, with a tentative D call TRBD1 (5 bases). V dropped 2 bases and J dropped 11 bases, with 15 bases sitting between them. The CDR3 has 13 amino acids. The CDR3 DNA reads as TGTGCCAGCAGTTTAAAGTTCGGGGCACTATACACCTTC. It specifies CASSLKFGALYTF.

This clonotype was recorded a few times. The rearrangement joins TRBV18 to TRBJ2-1; tentatively, D is TRBD1 (6 bases). The CDR3 has 14 residues. Germline loops: CDR1 KGHSH, CDR2 LQKENI. V was cut by 3 bases and J by 5 bases, with 11 bases left in between. The CDR3 protein is CASSPGTTNNEQFF. DNA of the CDR3: TGTGCCAGCTCACCGGGGACAACGAACAATGAGCAGTTCTTC. Together with reference TRBV18 and TRBJ2-1, the CDR3 gives the full variable domain: NAGVMQNPRHLVRRRGQEARLRCSPMKGHSHVYWYRQLPEEGLKFMVYLQKENIIDESGMPKERFSAEFPKEGPSILRIQQVVRGDSAAYFCASSPGTTNNEQFFGPGTRLTVL.

The chain carries TRBV5-1 and TRBJ2-7, with 8 bases that match TRBD1. The V segment lost 2 bases and the J segment 3 bases; nucleotides outside the gene matches: 7. This CDR3 has 15 amino acids. Per germline, CDR1 SGHRS and CDR2 YFSETQ. This CDR3 reads CASSFGDRTGYEQYF. The CDR3 bases are TGCGCCAGCAGCTTCGGGGACAGGACGGGCTACGAGCAGTACTTC.

This chain joins TRBV28 and TRBJ2-7, with D tentatively TRBD1 (7 bases). There are 14 residues in the CDR3. The germline V and J ends were trimmed by 4 bases and 4 bases, with 14 bases remaining between them. CDR1 and CDR2 from the germline V gene are MDHEN and SYDVKM. CDR3 in DNA: TGTGCCAGCAGTTCAAGACCAGGGGGGTACGAGCAGTACGTC. It yields the protein CASSSRPGGYEQYV.

This chain joins TRBV5-1 and TRBJ2-1, with D hard to call. Germline V gene sequence: CDR1 SGHRS, CDR2 YFSETQ. V was shortened by 7 bases and J by 0 bases, with 14 bases between the two germline ends. The CDR3 is 15 residues long. The CDR3, as DNA: TGCGCCAGCTGTAGGGCGGAAAGCTCCTACAATGAGCAGTTCTTC. As protein: CASCRAESSYNEQFF.

The chain recombines TRBV20-1 with TRBJ2-3, with 8 bases aligning to TRBD1. The length of the CDR3 is 14 residues. CDR1 is DFQATT, CDR2 SNEGSKA, per germline (reference sequence). V gave up 1 base and J gave up 4 bases; unmatched junction bases: 4. The DNA for the CDR3 is TGCAGTGCTAGAGGGACAGGGAGAGCAGATACGCAGTATTTT. Translating gives CSARGTGRADTQYF.

The gene calls are TRBV5-1 and TRBJ2-1; 7 nucleotides align to TRBD1. The CDR3 loop spans 14 amino acids. V lost 4 bases to trimming and J lost 6 bases; unmatched junction nucleotides: 7. Germline assignment: CDR1 SGHRS and CDR2 YFSETQ. CDR3 residues: CASSAGGSGNEQFF. Written as DNA, the CDR3 is TGCGCCAGCAGCGCAGGGGGTTCTGGCAATGAGCAGTTCTTC.

Remarks on this clonotype: At one boundary the junction diverges from the germline segment, which might be a read error. The chain joins TRBV11-3 to TRBJ2-1; no firm D call. The germline V gene has CDR1 SGHNT and CDR2 YENEEA. This CDR3 has 17 amino acids. CDR3 protein: CASSLVRASSSYNELFF. In DNA, the CDR3 is TGTGCCAGCAGCCTCGTTCGTGCCTCGAGCTCCTACAATGAGCTGTTCTTC.

This sequence joins TRBV10-1 and TRBJ2-3; 8 bases are a match to TRBD1. The CDR3 runs 14 residues. Trimming at V came to 6 bases and at J to 4 bases, leaving 6 bases not matched to a gene. The germline CDR1 and CDR2 sequences are WNHNN and SYGVQD (reference sequence). CDR3 in amino acids: CASSLGQGPDTQYF. The CDR3 nucleotides are TGCGCCAGCAGCCTAGGACAGGGCCCAGATACGCAGTATTTT.

This chain links TRBV18 with TRBJ2-1; the match to TRBD2 covers 7 bases. The junction had 14 bases not matched to a gene; V was cut back by 6 bases and J by 3 bases. Germline assignment: CDR1 KGHSH and CDR2 LQKENI. This CDR3 region has 17 residues. The CDR3 DNA follows: TGTGCCAGCTCTCTAGGAAGTGTCCAGCGGGGCTACAATGAGCAGTTCTTC. Translation: CASSLGSVQRGYNEQFF.

The chain links TRBV29-1 to TRBJ2-3; 7 bases line up with TRBD2. The CDR3 has 15 residues. Germline CDR1 and CDR2: SQVTM and ANQGSEA. Trimming at V came to 4 bases and at J to 1 base, leaving 8 bases not matched to a gene. The CDR3 DNA is TGCAGCGTTGTGGGCGGGAGATACGGCACAGATACGCAGTATTTT. Translation: CSVVGGRYGTDTQYF.

The chain couples TRBV11-2 to TRBJ2-4; 7 bases line up with TRBD1. The ends lost 5 bases at V and 6 bases at J; junction bases unmatched: 7. The germline V gene has CDR1 SGHAT and CDR2 FQNNGV. This CDR3 has 14 amino acids. CDR3 amino acids: CASSRPTGRNIQYF. In DNA form, the CDR3 reads TGTGCCAGCAGCCGACCGACAGGGAGAAACATTCAGTACTTC.

The genes are TRBV12-3 or TRBV12-4 and TRBJ2-1; 7 positions match TRBD2. After removal of 6 bases from V and 5 bases from J, the junction contained 4 bases not matched to a gene. This CDR3 region has 13 residues. For the CDR3, the DNA is TGTGCCAGCAGACGGGAGGCGGACAATGAGCAGTTCTTC. It codes for CASRREADNEQFF.

The chain employs TRBV2 and TRBJ2-1, with D perhaps matching TRBD1 (5 bases). Germline-derived CDR1 and CDR2 are SNHLY and FYNNEI. V was cut by 1 base and J by 8 bases, with 15 bases left in between. This CDR3 region has 15 residues. The CDR3 sequence is CASSEGQGTADEQFF. The DNA of the CDR3 is TGTGCCAGCAGTGAAGGGCAGGGCACGGCCGATGAGCAGTTCTTC.

The chain carries TRBV23-1 and TRBJ2-3, with TRBD1 identical over 9 bases. TRBV23-1 counts as an open reading frame of uncertain function. V shed 0 bases, J shed 5 bases, and the junction held 3 bases outside the gene matches. CDR3 length: 15 amino acids. The CDR3 coding sequence is TGCGCCAGCAGTCAATCTAACAGGGGGCGAGATACGCAGTATTTT. This codes for CASSQSNRGRDTQYF.

V and J are TRBV6-9 and TRBJ2-4; no definite D call. The germline V gene encodes CDR1 MNHGY and CDR2 SVAAGI. This CDR3 spans 13 amino acids. V was clipped by 2 bases and J by 0 bases, with 2 bases between them. In DNA, the CDR3 is TGTGCCAGCAGTTATATAGCCAAAAACATTCAGTACTTC. Translated: CASSYIAKNIQYF.

A remark on this clonotype: Its ends do not fully match the called genes, so a read error is possible. The chain joins TRBV10-3 to TRBJ2-5, with TRBD2 identical over 8 bases. The CDR3 extends over 14 amino acids. Germline loops: CDR1 ENHRY, CDR2 SYGVKD. CDR3 sequence reads: CAISQSGGGETQYF. As DNA, the CDR3 is TGTGCCATCAGTCAGTCGGGAGGGGGAGAGACCCAGTACTTC.

This clonotype was detected only once. This sequence joins TRBV6-5 and TRBJ1-1, with a tentative D call TRBD1 (6 bases). V dropped 2 bases and J dropped 11 bases, with 15 bases sitting between them. The CDR3 totals 13 residues. CDR1 MNHEY and CDR2 SVGAGI come from the germline V gene. The chain's CDR3 is CASSYVGALGAFF. CDR3 DNA sequence: TGTGCCAGCAGTTACGTGGGGGCGCTCGGGGCTTTCTTT.

The CDR3 here is CASSKASSYEQYF. The CDR3 coding sequence is TGTGCCAGTAGTAAGGCAAGCTCCTACGAGCAGTACTTC. The chain couples TRBV19 to TRBJ2-7; D unresolved. CDR3 size: 13 residues. V dropped 4 bases and J dropped 0 bases, with 7 bases sitting between them. Germline lookup yields CDR1 LNHDA and CDR2 SQIVND (reference sequence).

V and J are TRBV7-3 and TRBJ2-1; the match to TRBD2 covers 10 bases. Germline CDR1 reads SGHTA; CDR2 reads FQGTGA. V dropped 4 bases and J dropped 6; count of bases not matched to a gene: 6. This CDR3 has 15 residues. The CDR3 protein is CASSSLAGVVNEQFF. DNA for the CDR3: TGTGCCAGCAGCTCGCTAGCGGGAGTAGTCAATGAGCAGTTCTTC.

V is TRBV7-2 and J is TRBJ2-5; TRBD1 matches at 7 bases. CDR1 is SGHTA, CDR2 FQGNSA, per germline. V trimming: 5 bases; J trimming: 6 bases; junction bases outside the gene matches: 6. This CDR3 is built from 13 residues. The CDR3 bases are TGTGCCAGCAGCCCCGACAGGGCAAAGACCCAGTACTTC. It codes for CASSPDRAKTQYF.

The genes are TRBV29-1 and TRBJ1-1, with no clear D. V was clipped by 5 bases and J by 8 bases, with 9 bases between them. The CDR3 has 10 amino acids. Germline CDR1 is SQVTM and CDR2 is ANQGSEA. CDR3 residues: CSVQWEEAFF. The CDR3, as DNA: TGCAGCGTTCAGTGGGAAGAAGCTTTCTTT. The variable domain in full, with the rest retrieved from reference TRBV29-1 and TRBJ1-1, is SAVISQKPSRDICQRGTSLTIQCQVDSQVTMMFWYRQQPGQSLTLIATANQGSEATYESGFVIDKFPISRPNLTFSTLTVSNMSPEDSSIYLCSVQWEEAFFGQGTRLTVV.

The CDR3, as DNA: TGTGCCAGCAGCTTCCAAGCCGGTCGGGCTAGTTCCTACGAGCAGTACGTC. This sequence encodes CASSFQAGRASSYEQYV. The chain has TRBV11-2 and TRBJ2-7; no clear D. Trimming pared 3 bases from V and 1 base from J, leaving 19 bases between. In germline, CDR1 is SGHAT, CDR2 FQNNGV. This CDR3 has 17 amino acids.

The chain recombines TRBV2 with TRBJ1-5; 7 bases line up with TRBD1. Germline CDR1 and CDR2: SNHLY and FYNNEI. This CDR3 is 18 amino acids long. The V and J ends lost 4 bases and 3 bases, in that order; junction bases with no gene match: 15. The CDR3 nucleotides are TGTGCCAGCAGTGTAGGGGGCCCCCAACAGGCCGTCAATCAGCCCCAGCATTTT. It specifies CASSVGGPQQAVNQPQHF.

The CDR3 DNA follows: TGTGCCAGCAGCCACGGAATTGGGACAGCCCTGAACACTGAAGCTTTCTTT. Protein: CASSHGIGTALNTEAFF. The V call is TRBV4-2, the J call TRBJ1-1; 7 nucleotides line up with TRBD1. The CDR3 runs to 17 residues. Germline V lookup: CDR1 LGHNA, CDR2 YNFKEQ. Losses at the gene ends were 3 bases for V and 0 bases for J; bases not matched to a gene: 10.

V usage is TRBV10-3 and J usage is TRBJ1-6; D remains unclear. Trimming pared 6 bases from V and 5 bases from J, leaving 11 bases between. This CDR3 is 14 amino acids long. In germline, CDR1 is ENHRY, CDR2 SYGVKD. The CDR3 DNA is TGTGCCATCAGCGTTGGCGTGGATAATTCACCCCTCCACTTT. This translates into CAISVGVDNSPLHF.

This clonotype has only a few counts. The chain combines TRBV5-5 with TRBJ2-2; TRBD1 might be the D (5 bases). The CDR3 is 15 amino acids. Germline-derived CDR1 and CDR2 are SGHKS and YYEKEE (reference sequence). V gave up 2 bases and J gave up 1 base, with 9 bases separating them. CDR3 region: CASSFQGLNTGELFF. DNA of the CDR3: TGTGCCAGCAGCTTTCAGGGCCTGAACACCGGGGAGCTGTTTTTT.